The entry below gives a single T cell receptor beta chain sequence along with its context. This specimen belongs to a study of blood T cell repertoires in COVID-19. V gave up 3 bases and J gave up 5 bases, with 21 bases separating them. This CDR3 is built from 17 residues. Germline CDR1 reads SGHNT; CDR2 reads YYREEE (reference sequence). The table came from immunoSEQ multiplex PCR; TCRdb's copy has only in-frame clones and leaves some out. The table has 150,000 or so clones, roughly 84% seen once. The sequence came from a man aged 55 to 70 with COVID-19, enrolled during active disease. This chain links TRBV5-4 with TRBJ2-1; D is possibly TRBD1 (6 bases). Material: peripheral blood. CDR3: CASSSITTGIPNNEQFF. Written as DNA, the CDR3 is TGTGCCAGCAGCTCGATTACTACAGGGATCCCGAACAATGAGCAGTTCTTC.